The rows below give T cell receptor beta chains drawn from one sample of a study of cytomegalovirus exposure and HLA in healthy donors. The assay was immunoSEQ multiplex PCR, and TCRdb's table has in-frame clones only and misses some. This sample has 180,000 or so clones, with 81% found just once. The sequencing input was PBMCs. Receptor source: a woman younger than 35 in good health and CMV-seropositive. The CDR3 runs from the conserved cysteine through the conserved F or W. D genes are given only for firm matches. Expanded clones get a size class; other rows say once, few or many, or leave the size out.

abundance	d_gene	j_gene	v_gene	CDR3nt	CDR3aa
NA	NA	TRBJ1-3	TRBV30	TGTGCCTGGAGTCTAGCTTCTGGAAACACCATATATTTT	CAWSLASGNTIYF
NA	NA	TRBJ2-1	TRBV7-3	TGTGCCAGCAGCTCGAACCCCGACAGTCCCTACAATGAGCAGTTCTTC	CASSSNPDSPYNEQFF
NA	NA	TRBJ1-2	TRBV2	TGTGCCAGCAGTGGGGGGTCTGGCGCAGGGGTCTTCAACTATGGCTACACCTTC	CASSGGSGAGVFNYGYTF
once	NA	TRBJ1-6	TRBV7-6	TGTGCCAGCAGCTTAGAGTCGACAGTGGGCTGGAATTCACCCCTCCACTTT	CASSLESTVGWNSPLHF
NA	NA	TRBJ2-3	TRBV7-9	TGTGCCAGCAGCCAGACAATTTCCACAGATACGCAGTATTTT	CASSQTISTDTQYF
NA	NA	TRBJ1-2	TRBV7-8	TGTGCCAGCAGCTTGGGTGCGGGCGGGCCCCTAGCGGGTACCTTC	CASSLGAGGPLAGTF
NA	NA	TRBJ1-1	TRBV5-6	TGTGCCAGCAGCTTGGAGTACAGGGAAGCTTTCTTT	CASSLEYREAFF
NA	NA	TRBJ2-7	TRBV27	TGTGCCAGCAGCAACCCCAAATCGCCAGGGTATCCCTCCTACGAGCAGTACTTC	CASSNPKSPGYPSYEQYF
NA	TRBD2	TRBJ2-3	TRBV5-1	TGCGCCAGCAGCTTGGATTTTAGCGGGGCAAGCACAGATACGCAGTATTTT	CASSLDFSGASTDTQYF
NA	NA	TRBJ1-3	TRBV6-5	TGTGCCAGCAGTTACCGGGGATCTGGAAACACCATATATTTT	CASSYRGSGNTIYF
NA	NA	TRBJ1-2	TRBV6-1	TGTGCCAGCAGTGAAGCCGGGGGTGACTATGGCTACACCTTC	CASSEAGGDYGYTF
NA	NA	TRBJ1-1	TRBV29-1	TGCAGCGTTGAATTGTCGAGAGGGAGGGACACTGAAGCTTTCTTT	CSVELSRGRDTEAFF
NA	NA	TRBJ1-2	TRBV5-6	TGTGCCAGCAGCTTGCCTGTCCGGGGCTATGGCTACACCTTC	CASSLPVRGYGYTF
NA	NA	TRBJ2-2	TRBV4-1	TGCGCCAGCAGCCAAGATATCAGGGCGGGGACCGGGGAGCTGTTTTTT	CASSQDIRAGTGELFF
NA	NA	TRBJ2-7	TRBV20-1	TGCAGTTACGAGGCGGACGAGCAGTACTTC	CSYEADEQYF
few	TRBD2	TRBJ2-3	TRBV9	TGTGCCAGCAAAGCCGGGACTAGCGGAATCACAGATACGCAGTATTTT	CASKAGTSGITDTQYF
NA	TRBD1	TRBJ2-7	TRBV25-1	TGTGCCAGCAGAAACACCCTCCGGGACAGGGTCGACGAGCAGTACTTC	CASRNTLRDRVDEQYF
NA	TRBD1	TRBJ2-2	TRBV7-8	TGTGCCAGCAGCTTACGGACAGGGTACTCCGGGGAGCTGTTTTTT	CASSLRTGYSGELFF
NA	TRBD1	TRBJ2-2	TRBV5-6	TGTGCCAGCAGCTTTGGGACAGGGCGTTTGTCCACCGGGGAGCTGTTTTTT	CASSFGTGRLSTGELFF
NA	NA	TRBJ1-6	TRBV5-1	TGCGCCAGCAGCTTGGGGGCCCAGGGCGGTTCACCCCTCCACTTT	CASSLGAQGGSPLHF
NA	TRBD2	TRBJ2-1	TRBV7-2	TGTGCCAGCAGCTTGACGGGGACTAGCGGGGGGGCCAAGTTCTTC	CASSLTGTSGGAKFF
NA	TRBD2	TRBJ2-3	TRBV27	TGTGCCAGCCGAGCTAGCGGGGGGGCTGTTGGGAGAAATACGCAGTATTTT	CASRASGGAVGRNTQYF
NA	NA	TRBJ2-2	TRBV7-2	TGTGCCAGCAGCCTTGGGGGGGGCAACACCGGGGAGCTGTTTTTT	CASSLGGGNTGELFF
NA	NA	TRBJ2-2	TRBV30	TGTGCCTGGACCACCAGGGCGGACACCGGGGAGCTGTTTTTT	CAWTTRADTGELFF
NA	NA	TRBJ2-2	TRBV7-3	TGTGCCAGCAGCTTTCCGGGCGGGGAGCTGTTTTTT	CASSFPGGELFF
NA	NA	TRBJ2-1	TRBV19	TGTGCCAGTAGTATTAGGCCGGGGCTAGCGACCTACAATGAGCAGTTCTTC	CASSIRPGLATYNEQFF
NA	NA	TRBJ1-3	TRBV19	TGTGCCAGCAATCCGAGGGATACTGGAAACACCATATATTTT	CASNPRDTGNTIYF
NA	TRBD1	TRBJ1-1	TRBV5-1	TGCGCCAGCAGCTTGGGAGACAGGGGCGATGAAGCTTTCTTT	CASSLGDRGDEAFF
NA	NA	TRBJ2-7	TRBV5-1	TGCGCCAGCAGCTTGGGATCTGCAGTCTCCTACGAGCAGTACTTC	CASSLGSAVSYEQYF
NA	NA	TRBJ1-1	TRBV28	TGTGCCAGCAGTTTGGGGGGTAGCACTGAAGCTTTCTTT	CASSLGGSTEAFF
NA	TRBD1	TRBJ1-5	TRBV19	TGTGCCAGTAGTTTCCTTAACCCGGGACAGGGCGAAAATAGCAATCAGCCCCAGCATTTT	CASSFLNPGQGENSNQPQHF
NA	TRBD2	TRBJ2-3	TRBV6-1	TGTGCCAGCACTGACCACCTAGCGGGGCCTAGCACAGATACGCAGTATTTT	CASTDHLAGPSTDTQYF
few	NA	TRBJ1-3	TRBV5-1	TGCGCCAGCAGCTTGGATGCCAGGGGTGAAAACACCATATATTTT	CASSLDARGENTIYF
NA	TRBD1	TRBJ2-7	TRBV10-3	TGTGCCATCAGCAGCGACAGGGATCCTCTCTACGAGCAGTACTTC	CAISSDRDPLYEQYF
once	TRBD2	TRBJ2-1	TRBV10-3	TGTGCCATCAGTGAGTCGAAGGCTAGCGGTGACAACAATGAGCAGTTCTTC	CAISESKASGDNNEQFF
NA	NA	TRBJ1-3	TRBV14	TGTGCCAGCAGCCACAGGGGTCCACGGAACACCATATATTTT	CASSHRGPRNTIYF
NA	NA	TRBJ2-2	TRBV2	TGTGCCAGCAGTGAGGGGGCGCGGGAGCTGTTTTTT	CASSEGARELFF
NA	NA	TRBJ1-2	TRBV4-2	TGTGCCAGCAGCCAAGGGCTGAGCTACACCTTC	CASSQGLSYTF
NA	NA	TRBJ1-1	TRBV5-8	TGTGCCAGCAGCTTGATGCAGGTTCCCACTGAAGCTTTCTTT	CASSLMQVPTEAFF
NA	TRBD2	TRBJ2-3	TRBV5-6	TGTGCCAGCAGCTTAATAGCGGGGGAAACAGATACGCAGTATTTT	CASSLIAGETDTQYF
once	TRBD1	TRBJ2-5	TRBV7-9	TGTGCCAGCAGTACAGGGGGAGACGGGACCCAGTACTTC	CASSTGGDGTQYF
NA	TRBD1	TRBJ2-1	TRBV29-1	TGCAGCGTTGAATGGGGACAGTACAATGAGCAGTTCTTC	CSVEWGQYNEQFF
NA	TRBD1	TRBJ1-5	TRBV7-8	TGTGCCAGCAGCTTAGGAGCAGGGGGGCATCAGCCCCAGCATTTT	CASSLGAGGHQPQHF
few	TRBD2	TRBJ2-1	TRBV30	TGTGCCTGGAGTGTACTGAGACAACAGTTAGCGGGGGACTTGGGAAATGAGCAGTTCTTC	CAWSVLRQQLAGDLGNEQFF
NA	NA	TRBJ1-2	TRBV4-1	TGCGCCAGCAGCCCAGACCCTCGGCCCTCGGGAGGCTACACCTTC	CASSPDPRPSGGYTF
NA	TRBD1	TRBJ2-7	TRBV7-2	TGTGCCAGCAGCTTAGGGCAGGGGGCGATCTACGAGCAGTACTTC	CASSLGQGAIYEQYF
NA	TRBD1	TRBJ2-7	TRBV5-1	TGCGCCAGCAGCTTTCAAGTCACGGGACAGGGGTTTAACGAGCAGTACTTC	CASSFQVTGQGFNEQYF
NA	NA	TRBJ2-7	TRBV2	TGTGCCAGCGGGGCAGGGCTATACTCCTACGAGCAGTACTTC	CASGAGLYSYEQYF
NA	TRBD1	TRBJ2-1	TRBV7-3	TGTGCCAGCAGCTTGAGTGGACAGGGTCAGCCCGGCAATGAGCAGTTCTTC	CASSLSGQGQPGNEQFF
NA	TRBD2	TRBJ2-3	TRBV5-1	TGCGCCAGCAGCTTGGGTCTAGCGGGGGGCCCCACAGATACGCAGTATTTT	CASSLGLAGGPTDTQYF